Each of the 21 T cell receptor beta chains below was sequenced from the same sample in a study of T-cell reconstitution after alpha-beta-depleted transplantation in children. Researchers prepared the TCRbeta library using unique molecular identifiers, the study reports. TCRdb fed the PCR reads into MiXCR, producing one record per CDR3 protein. The table shows fewer than 1 million distinct CDR3 sequences, with 15% to 20% occurring only once. The material sequenced was PBMCs, mostly from graft donor cells, taken 360 days after TCRalphabeta/CD19-depleted stem cell transplant. The receptors shown here come from a male patient aged 5 to 17 who had a stem cell transplant for acute lymphoblastic leukemia, so the T cells may come from the graft donor.

V and J are TRBV4-1 and TRBJ2-1, with TRBD2 matching over 9 bases. Germline CDR1 MGHRA, CDR2 YSYEKL. This CDR3 comprises 14 residues. The J segment lost 4 bases and the V segment lost 8 bases, leaving 6 bases of the junction unmatched. DNA of the CDR3: TGCGCCAGCCAGGAAGGACTAGCGTACAATGAGCAGTTCTTC. Protein: CASQEGLAYNEQFF.

The rearrangement uses TRBV20-1 and TRBJ2-1; TRBD1 aligns across 8 bases. The length of the CDR3 is 14 residues. V was clipped by 7 bases and J by 2 bases; unmatched bases: 7. The germline V gene has CDR1 DFQATT and CDR2 SNEGSKA (reference sequence). CDR3 sequence: CSVRDRGAYNEQFF. The CDR3 bases are TGCAGTGTGAGAGACAGGGGAGCCTACAATGAGCAGTTCTTC.

The genes are TRBV7-9 and TRBJ2-7; 7 bases map to TRBD2. V lost 5 bases to trimming and J lost 6 bases; unmatched junction nucleotides: 10. Per the germline V gene, CDR1 is SEHNR and CDR2 is FQNEAQ (reference sequence). The CDR3 is made up of 14 amino acids. Here the CDR3 reads CASSLIAPGGEQYF. The CDR3, as DNA: TGTGCCAGCAGCCTGATAGCCCCGGGGGGCGAGCAGTACTTC.

The chain links TRBV27 to TRBJ2-2; TRBD2 matches 11 bases. Unmatched junction bases numbered 13, after V lost 3 bases and J lost 7 bases. This CDR3 has 18 residues. Germline V gives CDR1 MNHEY, CDR2 SMNVEV (reference sequence). Here the CDR3 reads CASSFETSGSRKGGELFF. CDR3 nucleotides: TGTGCCAGCAGTTTCGAAACTAGCGGGAGCCGGAAAGGCGGGGAGCTGTTTTTT.

This clonotype was counted only a few times. This chain joins TRBV20-1 and TRBJ2-1, with TRBD2 identical over 7 bases. The CDR3 has 16 amino acids. Germline V gene sequence: CDR1 DFQATT, CDR2 SNEGSKA (reference sequence). V gave up 0 bases and J gave up 6 bases; unmatched junction bases: 11. The CDR3: CSARDGGGWRGNEQFF. The DNA of the CDR3 is TGCAGTGCTAGAGATGGGGGAGGGTGGAGGGGCAATGAGCAGTTCTTC.

The chain links TRBV12-3 or TRBV12-4 to TRBJ1-5; D might be TRBD1 (6 bases). The CDR3 is 15 amino acids. Trimming cost V 5 bases and J 6 bases, with 17 bases left between them. The CDR3 loop is CASSPGYRESQPQHF. CDR3 sequence (DNA): TGTGCCAGCAGTCCAGGGTACAGGGAGAGTCAGCCCCAGCATTTT.

This clonotype has just a few counts. J is TRBJ2-1 and V is TRBV5-1, with D unresolved. Looked up from germline, CDR1 is SGHRS and CDR2 is YFSETQ. The V and J ends lost 5 bases and 5 bases respectively, with 14 bases between them. The CDR3 runs 14 residues. The CDR3 region is CASSPTNPDNEQFF. CDR3 nucleotides: TGCGCCAGCAGTCCCACTAATCCAGACAATGAGCAGTTCTTC.

This clonotype was seen many times. The chain has TRBV18 and TRBJ2-4, with TRBD1 identical over 8 bases. The CDR3 is 13 amino acids. Looked up from germline, CDR1 is KGHSH and CDR2 is LQKENI. V trimming: 2 bases; J trimming: 6 bases; junction bases outside the gene matches: 0. The CDR3 spells CASSPDRGNIQYF. In nucleotides, the CDR3 is TGTGCCAGCTCACCAGACAGGGGAAACATTCAGTACTTC. The variable domain in full, with the rest retrieved from reference TRBV18 and TRBJ2-4, is NAGVMQNPRHLVRRRGQEARLRCSPMKGHSHVYWYRQLPEEGLKFMVYLQKENIIDESGMPKERFSAEFPKEGPSILRIQQVVRGDSAAYFCASSPDRGNIQYFGAGTRLSVL.

The V gene is TRBV3-1, the J gene TRBJ2-3, with TRBD2 matching over 14 bases. V lost 3 bases and J lost 10; bases outside the gene matches: 6. This CDR3 is 15 amino acids long. Germline CDR1 and CDR2: LGHDT and YNNKEL (reference sequence). The CDR3 DNA follows: TGTGCCAGCAGCCAGGGGACTAGCGGGAGTGGAGCGCAGTATTTT. Its protein product is CASSQGTSGSGAQYF.

The sample holds a few counts of this clonotype. This sequence joins TRBV4-1 and TRBJ1-6; D call uncertain. CDR3 length: 13 residues. Per the germline V gene, CDR1 is MGHRA and CDR2 is YSYEKL. With 3 bases removed from V and 14 bases from J, the gap between germline ends came to 14 bases. The CDR3 bases are TGCGCCAGCAGCCAGGGAATGGTAGGGACCCTCCACTTT. This translates into CASSQGMVGTLHF.

The V and J genes are TRBV6-5 and TRBJ2-7, with TRBD2 as a possible D gene (6 bases). V lost 2 bases and J 0 bases, leaving 17 bases between the germline ends. The CDR3 consists of 17 residues. Germline V gene sequence: CDR1 MNHEY, CDR2 SVGAGI. The CDR3 DNA reads as TGTGCCAGCAGTTACCGTCCGGGACTCCCTTACTCCTACGAGCAGTACTTC. Translating gives CASSYRPGLPYSYEQYF.

As DNA, the CDR3 is TGCAGTGCTACCGATAGCGGGATTTTCAATGAGCAGTTCTTC. It codes for CSATDSGIFNEQFF. The chain is built from TRBV20-1 and TRBJ2-1; 8 bases fit TRBD2. Germline CDR1 reads DFQATT; CDR2 reads SNEGSKA (reference sequence). The CDR3 is 14 amino acids. The J segment lost 6 bases and the V segment lost 4 bases, leaving 8 bases of the junction unmatched.

The chain combines TRBV20-1 with TRBJ2-7; D possibly corresponds to TRBD2 (6 bases). Germline CDR1 DFQATT, CDR2 SNEGSKA (reference sequence). This CDR3 is 13 amino acids long. The V gene lost 3 bases and the J gene lost 6 bases, with 15 bases spanning the gap. The CDR3 loop reads CSASLAGLGEQYF. The DNA for the CDR3 is TGCAGTGCTAGTTTGGCGGGATTAGGCGAGCAGTACTTC.

V and J are TRBV7-6 and TRBJ2-3, with unresolved D. CDR1 and CDR2 from the germline V gene are SGHVS and FNYEAQ. The CDR3 runs 15 residues. Trimming shortened V by 1 base and J by 3 bases, and 11 bases separated the two germline ends. CDR3 nucleotides: TGTGCCAGCAGCTTAGGTTATGGGCGGACAGATACGCAGTATTTT. Its protein is CASSLGYGRTDTQYF.

Many counts were recorded for this clonotype. The CDR3 DNA follows: TGTGCCACCACCACGGACGGACAGGACATCACAGATACGCAGTATTTT. Its protein is CATTTDGQDITDTQYF. This rearrangement joins TRBV24-1 to TRBJ2-3, with 7 nucleotides matching TRBD1. Germline CDR1 KGHDR, CDR2 SFDVKD. After removal of 8 bases from V and 2 bases from J, the junction contained 12 bases not matched to a gene. The CDR3 runs to 16 residues.

This clonotype showed up just a few times. The chain couples TRBV10-3 to TRBJ2-3, with TRBD1 matching over 10 bases. The CDR3 consists of 13 residues. The germline gives CDR1 ENHRY, CDR2 SYGVKD. Trimming removed 9 bases from V and 2 bases from J; junction bases left unmatched: 2. In DNA, the CDR3 is TGTGCCATGGGGACAGGGGCCACAGATACGCAGTATTTT. This gives the protein CAMGTGATDTQYF.

This clonotype was picked up a small number of times. This sequence joins TRBV12-3 or TRBV12-4 and TRBJ2-3; D is unclear. V was pared by 5 bases and J by 4 bases, with 10 bases between. The CDR3 has 13 residues. The CDR3 DNA is TGTGCCAGCAGTGCTCACCGCGCAGATACGCAGTATTTT. Translation: CASSAHRADTQYF.

This clonotype was found many times. The V gene is TRBV29-1, the J gene TRBJ2-7, with TRBD2 identical over 9 bases. Germline CDR1 reads SQVTM; CDR2 reads ANQGSEA. The J segment lost 3 bases and the V segment lost 5 bases, leaving 5 bases of the junction unmatched. The length of the CDR3 is 13 residues. The CDR3 region has the DNA TGCAGCGTTCGCGCGGGAGGGCTCTACGAGCAGTACTTC. It yields the protein CSVRAGGLYEQYF.

This clonotype has more than one count but fewer than ten. The CDR3: CASSQPDSLTYNEQFF. The CDR3 DNA sequence: TGTGCCAGCAGCCAACCGGACAGCCTGACCTACAATGAGCAGTTCTTC. The chain uses TRBV7-9 and TRBJ2-1; D is perhaps TRBD1 (6 bases). The germline CDR1 and CDR2 sequences are SEHNR and FQNEAQ (reference sequence). V was shortened by 5 bases and J by 2 bases, with 16 bases between the two germline ends. This CDR3 spans 16 amino acids. Full variable domain (remainder filled in from reference TRBV7-9 and TRBJ2-1): DTGVSQNPRHKITKRGQNVTFRCDPISEHNRLYWYRQTLGQGPEFLTYFQNEAQLEKSRLLSDRFSAERPKGSFSTLEIQRTEQGDSAMYLCASSQPDSLTYNEQFFGPGTRLTVL.

This clonotype showed up just a few times. The chain combines TRBV5-1 with TRBJ2-3, with 7 bases that match TRBD2. Looked up from germline, CDR1 is SGHRS and CDR2 is YFSETQ. The CDR3 has 16 amino acids. V shed 3 bases, J shed 5 bases, and the junction held 12 bases outside the gene matches. The CDR3 DNA reads TGCGCCAGCAGCTGGGGTACGGGAGGTCGGAGAGATACGCAGTATTTT. Translated, it gives CASSWGTGGRRDTQYF.

This clonotype occurred a few times. This chain links TRBV5-1 with TRBJ2-2; 8 bases are shared with TRBD2. The CDR3 totals 15 residues. Germline CDR1 is SGHRS and CDR2 is YFSETQ. V was clipped by 5 bases and J by 1 base; unmatched bases: 4. The CDR3 DNA reads TGCGCCAGCAGGCTAGCGGGTGTGAACACCGGGGAGCTGTTTTTT. It encodes CASRLAGVNTGELFF.